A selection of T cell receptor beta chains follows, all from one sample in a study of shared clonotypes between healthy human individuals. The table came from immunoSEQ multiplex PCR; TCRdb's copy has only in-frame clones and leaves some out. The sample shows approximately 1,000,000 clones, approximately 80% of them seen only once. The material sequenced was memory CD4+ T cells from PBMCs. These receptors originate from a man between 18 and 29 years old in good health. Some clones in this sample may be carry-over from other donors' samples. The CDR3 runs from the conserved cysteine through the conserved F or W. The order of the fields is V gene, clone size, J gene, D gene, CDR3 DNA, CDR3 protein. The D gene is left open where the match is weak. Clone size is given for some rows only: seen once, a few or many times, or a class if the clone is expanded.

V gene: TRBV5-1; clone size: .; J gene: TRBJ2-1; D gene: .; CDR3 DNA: TGCGCCAGCAGCTTGGAGGCATCCTACAATGAGCAGTTCTTC; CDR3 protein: CASSLEASYNEQFF
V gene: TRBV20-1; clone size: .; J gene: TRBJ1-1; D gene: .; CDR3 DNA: TGCAGTGCTAGAGTGAACACTGAAGCTTTCTTT; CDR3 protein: CSARVNTEAFF
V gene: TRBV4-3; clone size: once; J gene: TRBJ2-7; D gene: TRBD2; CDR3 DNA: TGCGCCAGCAGCCGGTCAGCGGGACTAGCGACCTTCGGACAGTACTTC; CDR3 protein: CASSRSAGLATFGQYF
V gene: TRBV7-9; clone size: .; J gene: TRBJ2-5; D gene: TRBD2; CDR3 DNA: TGTGCCAGCCGGGGGGGAGGGACCGCCGAAGAGACCCAGTACTTC; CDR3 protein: CASRGGGTAEETQYF
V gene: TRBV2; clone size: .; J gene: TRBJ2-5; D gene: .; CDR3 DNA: TGTGCCAGCAGTGACAGGGGAGAGACCCAGTACTTC; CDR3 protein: CASSDRGETQYF
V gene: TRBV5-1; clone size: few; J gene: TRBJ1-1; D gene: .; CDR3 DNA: TGCGCCAGCAGCTTGAAGCGGGAAGGCACTGAAGCTTTCTTT; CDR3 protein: CASSLKREGTEAFF
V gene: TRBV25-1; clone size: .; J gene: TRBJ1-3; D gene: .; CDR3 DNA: TGTGCCAGCAGTGAATTGGGGGCATCTGGAAACACCATATATTTT; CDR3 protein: CASSELGASGNTIYF
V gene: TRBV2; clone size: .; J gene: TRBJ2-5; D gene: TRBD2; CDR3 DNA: TGTGCCAGCAGCCGGACTAGCGGAGAAGAGACCCAGTACTTC; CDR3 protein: CASSRTSGEETQYF
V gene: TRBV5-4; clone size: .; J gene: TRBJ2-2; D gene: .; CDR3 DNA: TGTGCCAGCAGTACGGAGGGTGCAAACACCGGGGAGCTGTTTTTT; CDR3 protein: CASSTEGANTGELFF
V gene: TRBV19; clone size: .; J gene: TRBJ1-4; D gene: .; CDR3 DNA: TGTGCCAGTAGTATCCCACAGGGAAAACTGTTTTTT; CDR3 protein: CASSIPQGKLFF
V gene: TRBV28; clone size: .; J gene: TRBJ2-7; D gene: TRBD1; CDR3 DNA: TGTGCCAGCAGTGACAGGGATTACGAGCAGTACTTC; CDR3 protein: CASSDRDYEQYF
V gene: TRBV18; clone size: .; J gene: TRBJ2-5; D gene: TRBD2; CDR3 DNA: TGTGCCAGCTCACCACCCGGGGGGGAGACCCAGTACTTC; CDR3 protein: CASSPPGGETQYF
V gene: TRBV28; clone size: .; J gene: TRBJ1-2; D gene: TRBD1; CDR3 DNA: TGTGCCAGCAGTGTTTGGACAGGGGCTAACTATGGCTACACCTTC; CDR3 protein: CASSVWTGANYGYTF
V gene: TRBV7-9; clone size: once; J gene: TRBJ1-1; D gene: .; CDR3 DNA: TGTGCCAGCAGCTTAAGGGCTGACACTGAAGCTTTCTTT; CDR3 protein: CASSLRADTEAFF
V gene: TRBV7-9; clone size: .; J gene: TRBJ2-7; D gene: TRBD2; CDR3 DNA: TGTGCCAGCACCTCACTAGCGGGAGGGTACGAGCAGTACTTC; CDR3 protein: CASTSLAGGYEQYF
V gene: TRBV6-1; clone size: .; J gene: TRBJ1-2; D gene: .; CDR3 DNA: TGTGCCAGCGGGAACAGCTATGGCTACACCTTC; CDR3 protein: CASGNSYGYTF
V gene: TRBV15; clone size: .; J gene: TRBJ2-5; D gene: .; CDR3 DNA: TGTGCCACCAGCCCAACGGGGCAGGGAGTGTGGGAGACCCAGTACTTC; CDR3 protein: CATSPTGQGVWETQYF
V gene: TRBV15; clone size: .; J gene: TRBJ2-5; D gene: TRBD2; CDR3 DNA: TGTGCCACCAGCTCACGACCGGGACTAGCGGAGACCCAGTACTTC; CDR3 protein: CATSSRPGLAETQYF
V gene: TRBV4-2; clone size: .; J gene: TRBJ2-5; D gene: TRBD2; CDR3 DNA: TGTGCCAGCAGCCAAGGGGGGGGAAAGACCCAGTACTTC; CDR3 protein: CASSQGGGKTQYF
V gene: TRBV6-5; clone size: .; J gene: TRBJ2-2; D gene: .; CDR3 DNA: TGTGCCAGCAGGGGGCTGGCGAGCACCGGGGAGCTGTTTTTT; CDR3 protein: CASRGLASTGELFF
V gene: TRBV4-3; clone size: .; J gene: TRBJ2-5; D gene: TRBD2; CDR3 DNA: TGCGCCAGCAGCCAAGCGGGAGGGCCTCAAGAGACCCAGTACTTC; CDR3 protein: CASSQAGGPQETQYF
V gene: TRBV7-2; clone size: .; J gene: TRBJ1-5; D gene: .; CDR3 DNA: TGTGCCAGCAGGCAAACAGGGAGCGGTCAGCCCCAGCATTTT; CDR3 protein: CASRQTGSGQPQHF
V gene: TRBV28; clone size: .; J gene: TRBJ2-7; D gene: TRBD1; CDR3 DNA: TGTGCCAGCAATGTCAGGGGGCAGGCTACCTACGAGCAGTACTTC; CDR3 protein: CASNVRGQATYEQYF
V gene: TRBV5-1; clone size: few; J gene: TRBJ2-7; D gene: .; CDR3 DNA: TGCGCCAGCAGCTTGGGACCGGCTTACGAGCAGTACTTC; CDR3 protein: CASSLGPAYEQYF
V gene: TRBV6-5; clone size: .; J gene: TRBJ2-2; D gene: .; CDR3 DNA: TGTGCCAGCAGGCGGGGACCACGCCTTGGGGAGCTGTTTTTT; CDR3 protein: CASRRGPRLGELFF
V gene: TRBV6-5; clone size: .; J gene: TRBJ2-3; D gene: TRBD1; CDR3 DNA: TGTGCCAGCAGCCTCGGACAGGGCAGGGCAGATACGCAGTATTTT; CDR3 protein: CASSLGQGRADTQYF
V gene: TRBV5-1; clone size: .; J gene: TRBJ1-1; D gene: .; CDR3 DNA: TGCGCCAGCGGGAGGGACAACCAGAACACTGAAGCTTTCTTT; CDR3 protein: CASGRDNQNTEAFF
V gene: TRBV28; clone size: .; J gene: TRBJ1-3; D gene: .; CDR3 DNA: TGTGCCAGCAGCGACAGGGGAAACACCATATATTTT; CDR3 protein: CASSDRGNTIYF
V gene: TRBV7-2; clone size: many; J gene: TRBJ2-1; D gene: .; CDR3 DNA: TGTGCCAGCAGCCCGTTAGCGGGACAGACGCAGTTCTTC; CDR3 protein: CASSPLAGQTQFF